This T cell receptor (beta chain) was captured by sequencing in a study of shared T cell receptors in the human thymus. Produced via immunoSEQ multiplex PCR; TCRdb's table is partial and in-frame only. The table records roughly 710,000 clones, 70% to 90% of them present only once. V shed 2 bases, J shed 2 bases, and the junction held 1 base outside the gene matches. The CDR3 spans 14 residues. CDR1 and CDR2 (germline): SGHNT, YYREEE (reference sequence). This sample also belongs to another study, concerning human thymus T cells. From that report: From resections taken during corrective heart surgery, the thymus tissue was obtained.

The specimen sequenced was thymocytes. This TCR was recovered from a girl less than two years old with a congenital heart defect. The chain combines TRBV5-4 with TRBJ2-1; 7 bases map to TRBD2. This chain's CDR3 is CASSFGLAYNEQFF. The CDR3 coding sequence is TGTGCCAGCAGCTTCGGACTAGCCTACAATGAGCAGTTCTTC.